This T cell receptor beta chain was sequenced during a study of response to subunit inactivated influenza vaccine. The V end was cut by 9 bases, the J end by 4 bases, with 15 bases between. Looked up from germline, CDR1 is MRHNA and CDR2 is SNTAGT. CDR3 length: 13 residues. There are many counts of this clonotype. TCRdb re-derived calls from the RT-PCR reads in MiXCR, one entry per CDR3 protein. The sample contains roughly 570,000 distinct CDR3 sequences, roughly 13% of which appear only once. J is TRBJ1-2 and V is TRBV6-4, with D possibly matching TRBD1 (6 bases). The receptor's source is a man aged 45-65 years who received an inactivated influenza vaccine. Sequenced material: PBMCs from blood, taken more than 35 days after vaccination. CDR3 in DNA: TGTGCCAGGGAATCTCAGACAGGCTATGGCTACACCTTC. Translating gives CARESQTGYGYTF.